What follows are 9 T cell receptor beta chains derived from one specimen sequenced in a study of spatial heterogeneity in lung cancer. Indicated time point: sample taken at primary tumor resection. TCRdb re-called the 5' RACE reads with MiXCR, one entry per CDR3 protein. The sample includes 15,000 to 20,000 distinct CDR3 sequences, 5.5% to 6% of them seen just once. Study findings and constraints: Counts of expanded alpha and beta TCRs within tumors tracked the tumor nonsynonymous mutation count.

Which antigens these TCRs recognize remains unknown. The specimen comprised lung tumor tissue, sampled at surgery. The receptor set was obtained from a female donor with early-stage non-small cell lung cancer.

This clonotype was recorded at least ten times. This chain links TRBV5-4 with TRBJ2-7, with 13 bases lining up with TRBD2. Germline CDR1 and CDR2: SGHNT and YYREEE (reference sequence). V gave up 4 bases and J gave up 4 bases; unmatched junction bases: 8. The CDR3 sequence is 16 residues long. The CDR3: CASSGGLAGIKYEQYF. In DNA form, the CDR3 reads TGTGCCAGCAGCGGGGGACTAGCGGGAATTAAATACGAGCAGTACTTC.

This clonotype was observed at least ten times. The chain recombines TRBV7-3 with TRBJ2-5; the match to TRBD2 covers 11 bases. The CDR3 is made up of 14 amino acids. Germline CDR1 reads SGHTA; CDR2 reads FQGTGA. V was clipped by 6 bases and J by 5 bases; unmatched bases: 5. CDR3 DNA sequence: TGTGCCAGCAGTTTAGCGGGAGGGCCGGAGACCCAGTACTTC. The encoded protein is CASSLAGGPETQYF. The whole variable domain, filled in from reference TRBV7-3 and TRBJ2-5, reads GAGVSQTPSNKVTEKGKYVELRCDPISGHTALYWYRQSLGQGPEFLIYFQGTGAADDSGLPNDRFFAVRPEGSVSTLKIQRTERGDSAVYLCASSLAGGPETQYFGPGTRLLVL.

This clonotype was observed at least ten times. This chain links TRBV25-1 with TRBJ2-1; 10 bases are a match to TRBD2. In germline, CDR1 is MGHDK, CDR2 SYGVNS. CDR3 length: 17 amino acids. J was trimmed by 7 bases and V by 4 bases; bases with no gene match: 13. CDR3 in DNA: TGTGCCAGCAGTGGCCTAGCGGGAGTGATGAGGTTTAATGAGCAGTTCTTC. Residues: CASSGLAGVMRFNEQFF.

This clonotype occurred many times. The chain joins TRBV28 to TRBJ2-7, with 10 bases matching TRBD2. Germline trimming cut 5 bases from V and 3 bases from J; bases unmatched to any gene: 10. CDR3 length: 16 amino acids. CDR1 and CDR2 (germline): MDHEN, SYDVKM. CDR3 coding DNA: TGTGCCAGCAGTCCGGCAGGACTAGCGGCCGTCTACGAGCAGTACTTC. Protein sequence: CASSPAGLAAVYEQYF.

This clonotype has just one count. The V and J genes are TRBV20-1 and TRBJ1-1, with 7 nucleotides matching TRBD1. Germline V CDR1 and CDR2: DFQATT, SNEGSKA (reference sequence). The CDR3 is 13 amino acids. J was trimmed by 7 bases and V by 7 bases; bases with no gene match: 12. The DNA for the CDR3 is TGCAGTGTTCCTTCTCCGGGACAGCGTGAAGCTTTCTTT. Protein product: CSVPSPGQREAFF.

This clonotype is termed medium-sized. V and J are TRBV29-1 and TRBJ2-1; D remains unclear. Per germline, CDR1 SQVTM and CDR2 ANQGSEA. The CDR3 totals 11 residues. Trimming left V 7 bases short and J 9 bases short, with 13 bases between. The CDR3 DNA follows: TGCAGCGCCCCGGAGAGGACTGAGCAGTTCTTC. Protein product: CSAPERTEQFF.

This clonotype has just a few counts. The V and J genes are TRBV7-6 and TRBJ2-5, with 8 bases that match TRBD2. The CDR3 sequence is 16 residues long. V was clipped by 1 base and J by 0 bases; unmatched bases: 4. CDR1 and CDR2 from the germline V gene are SGHVS and FNYEAQ. CDR3 in amino acids: CASSLGGSGDQETQYF. The CDR3 nucleotides read TGTGCCAGCAGCTTAGGAGGTAGCGGGGACCAAGAGACCCAGTACTTC.

This clonotype was observed at least ten times. Here the CDR3 DNA reads TGTGCCACCAGTGATCTGGCTAGCGGGAATGAGCAGTTCTTC. Translated, it gives CATSDLASGNEQFF. The genes are TRBV24-1 and TRBJ2-1; 8 positions match TRBD2. Germline assignment: CDR1 KGHDR and CDR2 SFDVKD. This CDR3 comprises 14 residues. V was pared by 3 bases and J by 7 bases, with 4 bases of the junction left unmatched.

Only a few counts were recorded for this clonotype. The genes are TRBV12-3 or TRBV12-4 and TRBJ2-1; D is perhaps TRBD1 or TRBD2 (5 bases each). The V and J ends lost 5 bases and 0 bases respectively, with 11 bases between them. CDR3 length equals 15 residues. DNA for the CDR3: TGTGCCAGCAGTGGGGGTCCCAGCTCCTACAATGAGCAGTTCTTC. Protein sequence: CASSGGPSSYNEQFF.